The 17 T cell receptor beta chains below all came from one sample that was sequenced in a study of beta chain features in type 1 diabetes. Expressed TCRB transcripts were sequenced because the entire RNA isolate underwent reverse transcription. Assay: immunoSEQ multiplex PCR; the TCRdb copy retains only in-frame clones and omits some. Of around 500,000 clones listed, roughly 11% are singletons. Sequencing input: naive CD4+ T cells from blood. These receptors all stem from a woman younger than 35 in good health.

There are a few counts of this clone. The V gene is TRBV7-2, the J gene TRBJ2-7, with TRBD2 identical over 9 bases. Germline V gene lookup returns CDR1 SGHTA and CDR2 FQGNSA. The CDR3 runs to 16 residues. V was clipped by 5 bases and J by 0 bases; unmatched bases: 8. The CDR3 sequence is CASSPDGLASSYEQYF. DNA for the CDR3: TGTGCCAGCAGCCCTGACGGACTAGCGTCCTCCTACGAGCAGTACTTC.

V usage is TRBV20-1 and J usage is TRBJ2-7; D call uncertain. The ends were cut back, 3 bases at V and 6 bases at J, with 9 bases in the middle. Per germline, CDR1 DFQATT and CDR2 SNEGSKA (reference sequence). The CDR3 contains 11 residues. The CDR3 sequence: CSASSVSEQYF. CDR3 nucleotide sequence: TGCAGTGCTAGCTCCGTTTCCGAGCAGTACTTC.

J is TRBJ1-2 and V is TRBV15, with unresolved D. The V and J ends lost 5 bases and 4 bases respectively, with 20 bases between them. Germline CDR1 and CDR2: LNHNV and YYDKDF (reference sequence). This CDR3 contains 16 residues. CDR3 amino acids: CATSGRVGRGIYGYTF. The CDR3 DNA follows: TGTGCCACCAGCGGCCGGGTGGGCCGGGGTATCTATGGCTACACCTTC. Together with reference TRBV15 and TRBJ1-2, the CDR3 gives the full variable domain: DAMVIQNPRYQVTQFGKPVTLSCSQTLNHNVMYWYQQKSSQAPKLLFHYYDKDFNNEADTPDNFQSRRPNTSFCFLDIRSPGLGDTAMYLCATSGRVGRGIYGYTFGSGTRLTVV.

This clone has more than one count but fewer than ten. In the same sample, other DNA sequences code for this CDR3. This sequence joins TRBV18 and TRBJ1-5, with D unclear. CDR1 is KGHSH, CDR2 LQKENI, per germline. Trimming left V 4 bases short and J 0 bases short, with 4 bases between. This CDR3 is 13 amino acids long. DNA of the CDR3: TGTGCCAGCTCACGCGATAGCAATCAGCCCCAGCATTTT. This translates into CASSRDSNQPQHF.

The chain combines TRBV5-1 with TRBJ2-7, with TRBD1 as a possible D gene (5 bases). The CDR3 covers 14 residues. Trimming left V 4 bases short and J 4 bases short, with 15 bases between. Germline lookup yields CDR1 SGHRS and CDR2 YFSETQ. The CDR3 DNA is TGCGCCAGCAGCCTCGACAGCTCTATATACGAGCAGTACGTC. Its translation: CASSLDSSIYEQYV.

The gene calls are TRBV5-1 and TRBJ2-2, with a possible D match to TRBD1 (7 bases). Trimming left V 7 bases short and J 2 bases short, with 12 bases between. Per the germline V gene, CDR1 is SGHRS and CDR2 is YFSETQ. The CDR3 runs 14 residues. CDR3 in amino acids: CASGGTANTGELFF. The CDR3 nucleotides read TGCGCCAGCGGAGGGACAGCCAACACCGGGGAGCTGTTTTTT.

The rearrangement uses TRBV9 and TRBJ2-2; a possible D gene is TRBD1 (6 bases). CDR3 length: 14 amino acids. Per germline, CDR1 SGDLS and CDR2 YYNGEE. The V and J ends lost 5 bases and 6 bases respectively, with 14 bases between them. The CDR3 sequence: CASRTGWGPGELFF. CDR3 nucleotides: TGTGCCAGCAGAACAGGGTGGGGGCCCGGGGAGCTGTTTTTT.

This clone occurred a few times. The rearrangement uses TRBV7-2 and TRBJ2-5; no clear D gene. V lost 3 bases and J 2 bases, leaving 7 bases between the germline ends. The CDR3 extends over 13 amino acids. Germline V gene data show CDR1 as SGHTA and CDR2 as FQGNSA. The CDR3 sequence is CASSLARQETQYF. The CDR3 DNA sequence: TGTGCCAGCAGCTTGGCCAGGCAAGAGACCCAGTACTTC.

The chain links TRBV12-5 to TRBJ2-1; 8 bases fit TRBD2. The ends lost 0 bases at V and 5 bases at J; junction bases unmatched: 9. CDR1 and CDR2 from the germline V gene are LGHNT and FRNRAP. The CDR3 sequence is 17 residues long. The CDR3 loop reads CASGLVVSAGVNNEQFF. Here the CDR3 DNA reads TGTGCTAGTGGTTTGGTAGTTTCAGCGGGGGTTAACAATGAGCAGTTCTTC.

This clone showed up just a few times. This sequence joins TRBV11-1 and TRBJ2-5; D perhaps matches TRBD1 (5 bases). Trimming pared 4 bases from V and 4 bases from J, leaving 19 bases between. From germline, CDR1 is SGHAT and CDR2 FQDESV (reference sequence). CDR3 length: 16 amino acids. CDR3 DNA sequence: TGTGCCAGCAGCTACCGCCCGTCGCAGGGTCGAGAGACCCAGTACTTC. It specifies CASSYRPSQGRETQYF. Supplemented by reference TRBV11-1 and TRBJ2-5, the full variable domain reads EAEVAQSPRYKITEKSQAVAFWCDPISGHATLYWYRQILGQGPELLVQFQDESVVDDSQLPKDRFSAERLKGVDSTLKIQPAELGDSAMYLCASSYRPSQGRETQYFGPGTRLLVL.

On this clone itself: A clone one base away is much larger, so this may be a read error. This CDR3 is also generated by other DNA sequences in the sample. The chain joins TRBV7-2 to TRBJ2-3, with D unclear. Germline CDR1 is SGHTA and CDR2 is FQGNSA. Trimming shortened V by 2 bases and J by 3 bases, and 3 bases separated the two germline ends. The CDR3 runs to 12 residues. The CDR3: CASSLYTDTQYF. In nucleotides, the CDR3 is TGTGCCAGCAGCTTATATACAGATACGCAGTATTTT.

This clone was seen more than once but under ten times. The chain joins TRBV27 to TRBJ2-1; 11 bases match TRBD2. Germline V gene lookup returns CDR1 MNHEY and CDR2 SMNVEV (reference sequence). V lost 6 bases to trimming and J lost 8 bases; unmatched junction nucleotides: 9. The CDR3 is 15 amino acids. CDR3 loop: CASSRWLAGGYEQFF. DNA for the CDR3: TGTGCCAGCAGCCGATGGCTAGCGGGAGGTTATGAGCAGTTCTTC.

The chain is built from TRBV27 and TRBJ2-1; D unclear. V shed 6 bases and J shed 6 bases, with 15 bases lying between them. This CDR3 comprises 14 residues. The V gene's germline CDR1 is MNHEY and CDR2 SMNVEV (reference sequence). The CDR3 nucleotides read TGTGCCAGCAGACCGACCGCAGGCCTCAATGAGCAGTTCTTC. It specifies CASRPTAGLNEQFF.

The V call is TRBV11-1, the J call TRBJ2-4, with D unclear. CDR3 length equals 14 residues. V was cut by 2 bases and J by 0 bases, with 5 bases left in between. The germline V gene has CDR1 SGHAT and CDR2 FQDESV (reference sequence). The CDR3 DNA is TGTGCCAGCAGCTTATCCCTAGCCAAAAACATTCAGTACTTC. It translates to CASSLSLAKNIQYF.

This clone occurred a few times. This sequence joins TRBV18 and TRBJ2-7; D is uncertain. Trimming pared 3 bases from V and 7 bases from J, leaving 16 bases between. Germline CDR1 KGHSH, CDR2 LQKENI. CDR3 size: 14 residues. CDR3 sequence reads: CASSPTPQIGEQYV. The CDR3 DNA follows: TGTGCCAGCTCACCCACTCCGCAGATAGGGGAGCAGTACGTC.

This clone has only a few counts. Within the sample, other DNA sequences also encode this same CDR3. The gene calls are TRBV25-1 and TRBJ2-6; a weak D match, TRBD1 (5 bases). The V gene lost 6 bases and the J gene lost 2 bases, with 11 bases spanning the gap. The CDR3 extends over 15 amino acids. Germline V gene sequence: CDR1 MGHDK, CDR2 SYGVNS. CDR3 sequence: CASRGDSPGANVLTF. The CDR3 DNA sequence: TGTGCCAGCAGGGGCGACAGCCCTGGGGCCAACGTCCTGACTTTC.

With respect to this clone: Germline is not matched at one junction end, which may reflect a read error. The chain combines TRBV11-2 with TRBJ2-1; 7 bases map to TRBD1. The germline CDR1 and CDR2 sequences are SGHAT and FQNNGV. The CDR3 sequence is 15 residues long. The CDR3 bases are TGTGCCAGCATCTTAACAAGTCCCAGGGGGAATGAGCAGTTCTTC. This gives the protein CASILTSPRGNEQFF.